This record looks at one T cell receptor (beta chain) sequence and its context. The sample originates from a study of cytomegalovirus exposure and HLA in healthy donors. Each donor was nominally healthy when sampled (though unrecorded immune exposures were likely). The CDR3 totals 16 residues. Germline V gene sequence: CDR1 MNHNY, CDR2 SVGAGI (reference sequence). Trimming removed 6 bases from V and 0 bases from J, with 15 bases in between. This PCR relied on a set of 60 Vbeta primers and 13 Jbeta primers. Sequenced by immunoSEQ multiplex PCR; TCRdb stores in-frame clones only, minus some. The sample includes around 150,000 clones, approximately 85% of them seen just once.

The chain carries TRBV6-6 and TRBJ1-5; no clear D gene. The sequenced material came from PBMCs. This TCR came from a man younger than 35 in good health and CMV-seropositive. CDR3 in DNA: TGTGCCAGCAGCGCGGACCGGACTCCTAGCAATCAGCCCCAGCATTTT. It codes for CASSADRTPSNQPQHF.